The 15 T cell receptor beta chains reported below all come from one sample, sequenced in a study of radiation and T cells in renal cell carcinoma. Here immunoSEQ multiplex PCR was the method, and the copy in TCRdb shows in-frame clones only, minus some. The table shows about 140,000 clones, with less than 90% occurring only once. Time point here: baseline pretreatment blood. The treatment was: 15 Gy SBRT to primary tumor, nephrectomy 4 weeks later. The sample was blood, taken from a patient whose treatment included radiotherapy and nephrectomy. These receptors were obtained from a woman aged 50 to 65 with renal cell carcinoma.

This rearrangement joins TRBV18 to TRBJ1-3; D might be TRBD1 (5 bases). CDR1 and CDR2 (germline): KGHSH, LQKENI. The V end lost 4 bases, the J end lost 0 bases, and 13 bases lay between the germline ends. The CDR3 spans 16 residues. CDR3 region: CASSQGTQNSGNTIYF. Written as DNA, the CDR3 is TGTGCCAGCTCACAAGGGACCCAGAACTCTGGAAACACCATATATTTT.

This clone has just one count. The CDR3 protein is CASSPPGTGPNEQYF. The CDR3, as DNA: TGTGCCAGCAGCCCGCCCGGGACAGGGCCCAACGAGCAGTACTTC. The chain has TRBV9 and TRBJ2-7; TRBD1 matches at 9 bases. Unmatched junction bases numbered 10, after V lost 4 bases and J lost 5 bases. This CDR3 is 15 amino acids long. The germline CDR1 and CDR2 sequences are SGDLS and YYNGEE.

The chain employs TRBV18 and TRBJ2-2, with D unclear. The CDR3 loop spans 15 amino acids. V was shortened by 2 bases and J by 1 base, with 8 bases between the two germline ends. Per germline, CDR1 KGHSH and CDR2 LQKENI. In nucleotides, the CDR3 is TGTGCCAGCTCACCAGGCAAGGGGAACACCGGGGAGCTGTTTTTT. This codes for CASSPGKGNTGELFF.

The rearrangement links TRBV9 to TRBJ2-3; D call uncertain. The germline V gene encodes CDR1 SGDLS and CDR2 YYNGEE. Trimming pared 6 bases from V and 2 bases from J, leaving 10 bases between. The CDR3 spans 13 residues. CDR3 residues: CASTGVNTDTQYF. In DNA, the CDR3 is TGTGCCAGCACTGGCGTGAACACAGATACGCAGTATTTT.

This clone has a single count. The chain uses TRBV6-5 and TRBJ2-7; D remains ambiguous. Germline V lookup: CDR1 MNHEY, CDR2 SVGAGI. V was pared by 9 bases and J by 1 base, with 13 bases between. The length of the CDR3 is 13 residues. This chain's CDR3 is CASTPTASYEQYF. CDR3 sequence (DNA): TGTGCCAGTACCCCGACTGCTTCCTACGAGCAGTACTTC.

The chain joins TRBV4-1 to TRBJ2-1, with 8 bases that match TRBD1. The CDR3 consists of 17 residues. Germline V lookup: CDR1 MGHRA, CDR2 YSYEKL. V shed 0 bases and J 4 bases; nucleotides not matched to a gene: 8. In DNA, the CDR3 is TGCGCCAGCAGCCAAGAGGCGATCGGACAGGGTTACAATGAGCAGTTCTTC. This translates into CASSQEAIGQGYNEQFF.

This clone showed up just a few times. The genes are TRBV9 and TRBJ1-2; D may be TRBD1 (5 bases). The germline V gene encodes CDR1 SGDLS and CDR2 YYNGEE. V lost 2 bases and J lost 8, with 13 bases in between. The CDR3 contains 13 residues. The chain's CDR3 is CASSVVTGSGYTF. CDR3 DNA sequence: TGTGCCAGCAGCGTTGTCACAGGTTCGGGCTACACCTTC.

In DNA, the CDR3 is TGTGCCAGTAGCCCCCGGCTGAGGGGGGGCGCCCAGCCCCAGCATTTT. Amino acids: CASSPRLRGGAQPQHF. The chain recombines TRBV19 with TRBJ1-5; D might be TRBD1 (6 bases). The CDR3 totals 16 residues. CDR1 and CDR2 (germline): LNHDA, SQIVND (reference sequence). Trimming cost V 6 bases and J 7 bases, with 22 bases left between them.

CDR3 protein: CASSQEVQGGGYTF. CDR3 in DNA: TGTGCCAGCAGCCAAGAAGTTCAGGGAGGAGGCTACACCTTC. The chain uses TRBV14 and TRBJ1-2; possibly TRBD1 for D (5 bases). Germline loops: CDR1 SGHDN, CDR2 FVKESK. Trimming removed 0 bases at V and 8 bases at J, with 13 bases between. The CDR3 has 14 residues. Full variable domain (missing parts from reference TRBV14 and TRBJ1-2): EAGVTQFPSHSVIEKGQTVTLRCDPISGHDNLYWYRRVMGKEIKFLLHFVKESKQDESGMPNNRFLAERTGGTYSTLKVQPAELEDSGVYFCASSQEVQGGGYTFGSGTRLTVV.

The J gene is TRBJ2-7, the V gene TRBV6-6, with D possibly being TRBD1 (5 bases). V was pared by 6 bases and J by 5 bases, with 11 bases between. The CDR3 spans 12 residues. Germline assignment: CDR1 MNHNY and CDR2 SVGAGI (reference sequence). The CDR3 region has the DNA TGTGCCAGCAGCACCCCAGGGAACGAGCAGTACTTC. Its protein product is CASSTPGNEQYF.

This clone was recorded once. V and J are TRBV7-9 and TRBJ2-7; 9 nucleotides line up with TRBD1. Per the germline V gene, CDR1 is SEHNR and CDR2 is FQNEAQ (reference sequence). The trim removed 1 base at V and 10 bases at J, leaving 2 bases unmatched. CDR3 size: 12 residues. In DNA, the CDR3 is TGTGCCAGCAGCTTAGGACAGGGGGATCAGTACTTC. It yields the protein CASSLGQGDQYF.

The CDR3 sequence: CSASSGSEQYF. The CDR3, as DNA: TGCAGTGCTAGTTCGGGTTCCGAGCAGTACTTC. The rearrangement uses TRBV20-1 and TRBJ2-7; D is uncertain. Germline V gives CDR1 DFQATT, CDR2 SNEGSKA (reference sequence). V dropped 3 bases and J dropped 6 bases, with 9 bases sitting between them. The CDR3 spans 11 residues.

This chain links TRBV9 with TRBJ2-7, with 8 bases lining up with TRBD1. V lost 3 bases and J lost 6; bases outside the gene matches: 5. CDR3 length: 13 amino acids. CDR1 and CDR2 from the germline V gene are SGDLS and YYNGEE. The CDR3 sequence: CASSGIQGVEQYF. The CDR3 coding sequence is TGTGCCAGCAGCGGGATACAGGGGGTCGAGCAGTACTTC.

This clone is a singleton in its sample. The chain has TRBV6-5 and TRBJ2-7; a weak D match, TRBD1 (6 bases). Germline V CDR1 and CDR2: MNHEY, SVGAGI. Trimming removed 5 bases from V and 6 bases from J, with 14 bases in between. This CDR3 comprises 13 residues. CDR3 coding DNA: TGTGCCAGCAGTCTACCTTCGACAGGCGAGCAGTACTTC. This gives the protein CASSLPSTGEQYF.

This clone was detected only once. This sequence joins TRBV4-1 and TRBJ1-4; TRBD1 matches at 9 bases. Germline V lookup: CDR1 MGHRA, CDR2 YSYEKL. Trimming cost V 4 bases and J 8 bases; bases outside gene matches: 5. The CDR3 has 14 amino acids. CDR3 in amino acids: CASSPGQGSEKLFF. DNA of the CDR3: TGCGCCAGCAGCCCAGGACAGGGGAGCGAAAAACTGTTTTTT.